This T cell receptor (beta chain) was observed in a study of cytomegalovirus exposure and HLA in healthy donors (dated by TCRdb to the late 2010s). Broadly, across the study: According to an earlier analysis of 587 of the donors, some 180 million T cells yielded approximately 120 million unique TCR beta sequences and less than 300 Gb of sequence data. The later analysis used no new phenotypic data to find candidate immune exposures, relying instead on TCR beta sequences and their occurrence across donors. In a later genetic analysis, genome-wide SNP genotypes for 398 of the 666 donors were used, and that subset was treated as a discovery cohort. The number of typed donors differed by locus: about 629-630 for A, B, C, DRB1 and DQB1; 500 to 550 for DQA1; approximately 600 for DPA1; and roughly 470 for DPB1. Along with the approximately 650-subject first cohort, a separate validation cohort of over a hundred different subjects was used. The study used immunosequencing to profile the T cell repertoires of several hundred subjects and linked those repertoires to cytomegalovirus serostatus. Of the roughly 400 genotyped donors, roughly 85% fell in the genetic ancestry cluster associated with self-reported Caucasian donors. In an earlier analysis of 500 to 650 of the donors, high-throughput TCR beta sequencing was used to judge whether each TCR beta V gene segment behaved as functional or pseudogenic. The study aimed to test whether signatures of past pathogen exposure could be identified by cataloging public T cell receptors. Alongside the repertoire data, information on donor age, sex, ethnicity and CMV serostatus was compiled. Among a few hundred genotyped donors of the cohort, an average of approximately 240,000 unique TCR beta nucleotide sequences were sequenced per donor, roughly 20% of them non-productive. Approximately 300 gigabases of sequencing data and around 85 million unique TCR sequences made up an early release that covered over 550 HLA-typed donors. All discovery cohort repertoires had been generated using a single sequencing platform. To predict cytomegalovirus infection status, the study combined high-throughput TCR immunosequencing, statistical association of individual TCRs with disease status, and machine learning. In a later analysis, previously published TCR beta repertoires from 550 to 750 donors were re-analyzed and high-resolution HLA genotyping was added so that TCR occurrence patterns could be studied. HLA typing covered class I and class II loci at four-digit resolution. Several DR-DQ haplotypes were treated as single units for association and clustering because of strong linkage in the cohort.

Comment on this clone: Its antigen specificity is not known. Base quality data are lacking; no much larger clone is found one base away.

The CDR3 runs 16 amino acids, cysteine and phenylalanine included. The DNA shown is the 48-base CDR3, in frame from base 1. Trimming at the junction amounts to 3 bases on V and 0 bases on J, and the germline ends lie 14 bases apart. CDR1 MDHEN and CDR2 SYDVKM are derived from the germline V gene. Findings and caveats that apply to the study as a whole: In a later analysis, several top co-occurrence clusters were reported to appear linked to parvovirus B19, influenza, CMV and Epstein-Barr virus. In both the original and validation cohorts, the classifier was reported to diagnose cytomegalovirus status with high specificity and sensitivity. Because HLA typing was missing for some donors at each locus, association tests included only the typed subset. In a later analysis, HLA-associated TCR beta chains were found to be more clonally expanded and to have lower generation probabilities than equally common non-associated chains. In a later analysis, most CMV-associated TCR beta chains were found to appear HLA-restricted, with HLA associations seemingly driven largely by CMV exposure. Sequencing depth was assumed to be roughly uniform across donors in the presence/absence analyses, though that assumption may not hold. A cluster of highly shared sequence variants was judged likely to be a technical artifact of the sequencing pipeline. A later analysis found that TCR association rates varied across HLA loci, with DRB1 alleles showing the most associated TCRs and HLA-C alleles the fewest. Correlated functional status among segregating V segments might reflect linkage disequilibrium, but an unknown experimental factor could not be ruled out. The authors suggested that the approach could potentially be generalized to other disease states and immunological phenotypes. Specific HLA alleles were associated with 15,000 to 20,000 TCR beta sequences at a false discovery rate of 0.05 in a later analysis. A later genetic analysis associated a missense DCLRE1C variant with V-gene and J-gene trimming of TCR beta chains, and an independent cohort replicated the association. The earlier analysis of about 600 of the donors excluded approximately 15 rarely observed V segments, including chromosome 9 orphons, because counts were too low. In vitro tests confirmed that a few of the cytomegalovirus-associated TCR beta chains recognize cytomegalovirus antigens. The only immune exposure information available for the cohort was CMV serostatus. The cohort was sequenced for TCR beta chains only, and without alpha or paired-chain data the features that could be detected were limited. A further reported finding was that TCR beta sequences accurately predicted the HLA-A and HLA-B alleles for most subjects in the first cohort. Most TCR sequences were seen in very few donors, while some public TCRs were found in many individuals. Assigning TCR associations to individual alleles was difficult when HLA alleles, especially DR and DQ, strongly co-occurred. In a later genetic analysis, fewer N-insertions in productive TCRs were reported among donors in an Asian-associated ancestry cluster than the 666-donor mean. The 87-base-pair reads could not distinguish some IMGT-functional V segments, including TRBV6-2 and TRBV6-3, so those segments were excluded. An earlier analysis of approximately 530 of the donors showed that most TCR beta V segments appeared in productive rearrangements either about 87% or about 30% of the time, which broadly matched IMGT annotations. The study gave a list of about 150 TCR beta chains associated with cytomegalovirus.

The cohort was made up of 666 healthy bone marrow donors. At the time of sampling, all cohort members were nominally healthy, though unrecorded immune exposures were likely present. The donor tested CMV seronegative and was one of the 352 seronegative cohort members. Every donor gave a peripheral blood sample, and the peripheral blood mononuclear cells from that sample were used for TCR beta sequencing. Genomic DNA extraction from the blood cell samples was performed with the Qiagen DNeasy Blood Extraction Kit. The method behind the library was the immunoSEQ multiplex PCR assay. The multiplex PCR relied on a mix of 60 forward primers for TCR Vbeta segments and 13 reverse primers for TCR Jbeta segments. A multiplex PCR assay on genomic DNA amplified the CDR3 region of rearranged TCR beta genes. Amplified TCR beta libraries were sequenced as 87-base-pair reads on the Illumina HiSeq System. The study's own analysis went as follows. A later analysis counted tens of millions of unique TCR beta chains across the 550 to 750 repertoires, and approximately 11 million of these chains were shared by at least two donors. Raw reads were error-corrected and collapsed into unique sequences with a nearest-neighbor algorithm that merged closely related sequences to remove PCR and sequencing errors. CDR3 sequences were aligned to IMGT reference sequences to assign V, D and J gene segments. For a sequence to be retained, a match of at least six nucleotides was required to both a V gene segment and a J gene segment. Rearrangements were classified as productive when the CDR3 lacked stop codons and remained in frame with V and J, and all other rearrangements were classified as non-productive. Following IMGT convention, CDR3 was defined as the stretch from the second conserved V-encoded cysteine up to the conserved J-encoded phenylalanine. In an earlier analysis of around 570 of the donors, sequences lacking an unambiguous match to a single V gene segment were excluded. An earlier analysis of fewer than 650 of the donors classified V segments as functional when productive rearrangements were above 56.7% and as segregating when the standard deviation between donors was above 5%. A statistical classification framework was built to diagnose cytomegalovirus status from the catalog of TCR beta chain sequences. A later analysis assigned V and J genes by comparing TCR nucleotide sequences with IMGT/GENE-DB human TR gene sequences. Using the TCRdist pipeline, a later analysis assigned CDR3 sequences along with most-parsimonious VDJ recombination scenarios. In a later analysis, every TCR beta chain was defined by the combination of its CDR3 amino acid sequence and its V-gene family, and reads without a unique V-gene family were dropped. In a later analysis, approximately 590 highly shared, low-generation-probability nucleotide sequences were removed to address suspected cross-contamination and a sequencing artifact. A later analysis calculated a clonal expansion index for each public chain from normalized within-repertoire ranks of inferred template counts. In a later analysis, generation probabilities were computed with a VDJ recombination model fitted to out-of-frame rearrangements, and the resulting probabilities were checked against IGoR. Hypergeometric tests were used in a later analysis to score TCR-TCR, TCR-HLA and TCR-CMV co-occurrence, with a repertoire-size bias correction applied to the TCR pairs. In a later analysis, false discovery rates were estimated by permuting HLA or CMV assignments 20 times. A later analysis grouped co-occurring TCRs with DBSCAN, adding TCRdist sequence similarity when clustering within HLA-allele-positive subsets. Repertoires with fewer than 30,000 or more than 120,000 public chains, plus five repertoires with anomalous nucleotide sharing, were excluded from co-occurrence clustering. Sourced from immuneACCESS, this table was stored by TCRdb with only in-frame sequences that have V and J called. A share of the clones is absent; for the studies checked, an unresolved V gene accounts for under half, and the remainder has no known explanation. V, J and clone size derive from that table, while D and trimming were established from the DNA sequence. Across this sample there are 85,000 to 130,000 clones, with around 80% seen only once. The ten largest clones add up to 1.5% to 2% of the sample.

The sequence links TRBV28 to TRBJ1-2, with no confidently assigned D gene. The sequence was obtained from a middle-aged woman in good health and CMV-seronegative. Sequencing was performed on PBMCs. The CDR3 corresponds to CASSLGSTLSNYGYTF. The nucleotides are TGTGCCAGCAGTTTGGGCAGTACCCTCTCTAACTATGGCTACACCTTC.